Listed below are T cell receptor beta chains from one sample, sequenced in a study of cytomegalovirus exposure and HLA in healthy donors. Assay used: immunoSEQ multiplex PCR; TCRdb lists only in-frame clones, some missing. Of over 120,000 clones in the sample, about 94% were seen once. The sample consisted of PBMCs. The receptors shown here come from a man aged 18 to 30 in good health and CMV-seropositive. Each CDR3 is given with its conserved first and last residue. D genes are given only for firm matches.

D gene	V gene	J gene	CDR3 DNA	CDR3 protein
NA	TRBV6-6	TRBJ1-4	TGTGCCAGCAGTTATTCCAGGGCTGTAGGAGAAAAACTGTTTTTT	CASSYSRAVGEKLFF
TRBD2	TRBV2	TRBJ2-1	TGTGCCAGCAGTTTACTAGCGGGAGTTTCCAATGAGCAGTTCTTC	CASSLLAGVSNEQFF
TRBD1	TRBV13	TRBJ1-1	TGTGCCAGCAGCCCACAGGGGTGGACTGAAGCTTTCTTT	CASSPQGWTEAFF
NA	TRBV7-8	TRBJ2-3	TGTGCCAGCAGCTTAGGAATTAGAAGCGGCCACACAGATACGCAGTATTTT	CASSLGIRSGHTDTQYF
NA	TRBV30	TRBJ1-1	TGTGCCTGGTCTGGGTCCGTTGTATCGGGAACTGAAGCTTTCTTT	CAWSGSVVSGTEAFF
NA	TRBV6-1	TRBJ1-5	TGTGCCAGCACCCCCAACTATAGCAATCAGCCCCAGCATTTT	CASTPNYSNQPQHF
NA	TRBV5-5	TRBJ1-5	TGTGCCAGCAGCTTGGCAGGGGCTGGCAATCAGCCCCAGCATTTT	CASSLAGAGNQPQHF
NA	TRBV19	TRBJ2-6	TGTGCCAGTAGTGGAGGGGGCCCTGGGGCCAACGTCCTGACTTTC	CASSGGGPGANVLTF
NA	TRBV28	TRBJ1-6	TGTGCCAGCAGTTTACAGGGCTCACCCCTCCACTTT	CASSLQGSPLHF
TRBD2	TRBV18	TRBJ2-2	TGTGCCAGCTCACCACGACTAGCGGGATCGAACACCGGGGAGCTGTTTTTT	CASSPRLAGSNTGELFF
NA	TRBV4-1	TRBJ1-5	TGCGCCAGCAGCCAAGATATAGGGGTTTTCCCGGCCCAGCATTTT	CASSQDIGVFPAQHF
TRBD2	TRBV5-1	TRBJ2-1	TGCGCCAGCAGCGCCACCCCACTAGCGGGAGTCGATGAGCAGTTCTTC	CASSATPLAGVDEQFF
NA	TRBV6-1	TRBJ2-5	TGTGCCAGCAGCCCTACTAGCACACAAGAGACCCAGTACTTC	CASSPTSTQETQYF
TRBD1	TRBV5-1	TRBJ2-1	TGCGCCAGCAGCTCACCATCAGGGGGAGATGAGCAGTTCTTC	CASSSPSGGDEQFF
NA	TRBV2	TRBJ1-1	TGTGCCAGCAGTGAAACGGCACAGGGCGGCACTGAAGCTTTCTTT	CASSETAQGGTEAFF
NA	TRBV5-8	TRBJ2-1	TGTGCCAGCAGGGGGGGGGCCAGCTCCTACAATGAGCAGTTCTTC	CASRGGASSYNEQFF
TRBD1	TRBV7-7	TRBJ2-3	TGTGCTAGCAGCCCAGGGGGAGCGGATACGCAGTATTTT	CASSPGGADTQYF
TRBD2	TRBV28	TRBJ2-1	TGTGCCAGCAGTTTCGAAACTAGCGGGAGAGAGCAGTTCTTC	CASSFETSGREQFF
TRBD1	TRBV19	TRBJ1-5	TGTGCCAGTAGGAAGGGGGCAGGGACTTATAGCAATCAGCCCCAGCATTTT	CASRKGAGTYSNQPQHF
TRBD1	TRBV28	TRBJ1-2	TGTGCCAGCAGTTTATCCTATGGACAGGAGGCTAACTATGGCTACACCTTC	CASSLSYGQEANYGYTF
NA	TRBV9	TRBJ2-2	TGTGCCAGCAGCGTAGATACAGACGGGGAGCTGTTTTTT	CASSVDTDGELFF
NA	TRBV5-1	TRBJ2-7	TGCGCCAGCAGCCTAGGGACATTCTACGAGCAGTACTTC	CASSLGTFYEQYF
NA	TRBV5-1	TRBJ2-5	TGCGCCAGCAGCCTGCAGGGACACTCACAAGAGACCCAGTACTTC	CASSLQGHSQETQYF
NA	TRBV4-1	TRBJ2-1	TGCGCCAGCAGAGGACAAGGTATTGAGCAGTTCTTC	CASRGQGIEQFF
NA	TRBV19	TRBJ2-7	TGTGCCAGTAGTTCGGCAGGTCTCTACGAGCAGTACTTC	CASSSAGLYEQYF
TRBD2	TRBV7-9	TRBJ2-3	TGTGCCAGCAGCTCGGGACTAGTCACAGATACGCAGTATTTT	CASSSGLVTDTQYF
NA	TRBV7-9	TRBJ2-3	TGTGCCAGCAGCTCCTCCGGTCCCACAGATACGCAGTATTTT	CASSSSGPTDTQYF
TRBD2	TRBV5-6	TRBJ2-3	TGTGCCAGCAGCCCCCTAGCGGGCGGCACAGATACGCAGTATTTT	CASSPLAGGTDTQYF
TRBD1	TRBV5-6	TRBJ2-7	TGTGCCAGCAGCTGGCGGGACAGGGTCTACGAGCAGTACTTC	CASSWRDRVYEQYF